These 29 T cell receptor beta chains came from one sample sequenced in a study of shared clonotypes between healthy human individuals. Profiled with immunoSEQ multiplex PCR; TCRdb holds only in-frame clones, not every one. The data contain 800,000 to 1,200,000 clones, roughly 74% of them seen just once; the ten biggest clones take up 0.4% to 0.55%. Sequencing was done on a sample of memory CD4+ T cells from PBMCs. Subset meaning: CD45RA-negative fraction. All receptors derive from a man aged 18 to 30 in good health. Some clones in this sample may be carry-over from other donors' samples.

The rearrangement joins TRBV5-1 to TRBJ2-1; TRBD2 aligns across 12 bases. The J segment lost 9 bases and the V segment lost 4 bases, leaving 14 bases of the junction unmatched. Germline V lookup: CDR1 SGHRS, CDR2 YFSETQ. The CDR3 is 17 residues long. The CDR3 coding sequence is TGCGCCAGCAGCGAAAGACTAGCGGGAGATATTTTAAGTGAGCAGTTCTTC. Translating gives CASSERLAGDILSEQFF.

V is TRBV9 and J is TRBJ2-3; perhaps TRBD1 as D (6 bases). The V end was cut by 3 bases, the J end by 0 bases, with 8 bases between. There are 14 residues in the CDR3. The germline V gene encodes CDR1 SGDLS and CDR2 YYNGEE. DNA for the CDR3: TGTGCCAGCAGCGGACAGGTTAGCACAGATACGCAGTATTTT. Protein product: CASSGQVSTDTQYF.

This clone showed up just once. This chain's CDR3 is CASSRNSYSYNEQFF. CDR3 in DNA: TGTGCCAGCAGTCGAAACAGTTACTCCTACAATGAGCAGTTCTTC. This chain uses TRBV7-9 with TRBJ2-1, with D hard to call. The germline CDR1 and CDR2 sequences are SEHNR and FQNEAQ (reference sequence). Deletions cut 6 bases from V and 0 bases from J, with 12 bases between. This CDR3 contains 15 residues.

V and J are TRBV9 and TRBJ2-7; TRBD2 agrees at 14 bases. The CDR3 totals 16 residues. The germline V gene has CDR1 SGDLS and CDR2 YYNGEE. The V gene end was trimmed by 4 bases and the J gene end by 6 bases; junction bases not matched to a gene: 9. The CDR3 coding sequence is TGTGCCAGCAGCCTAGGGACTAGCGGGAGATGGGGCGAGCAGTACTTC. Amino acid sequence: CASSLGTSGRWGEQYF.

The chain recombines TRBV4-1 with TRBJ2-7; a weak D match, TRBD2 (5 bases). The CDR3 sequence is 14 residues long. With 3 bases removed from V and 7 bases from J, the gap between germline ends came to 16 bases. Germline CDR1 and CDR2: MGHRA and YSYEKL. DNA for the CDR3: TGCGCCAGCAGCCAGCCCGTAACTGGCGGGGAGCAGTACTTC. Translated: CASSQPVTGGEQYF.

This CDR3 reads CASSGASVGETQYF. The CDR3 DNA reads as TGTGCCAGTAGTGGGGCTAGCGTGGGAGAGACCCAGTACTTC. This sequence joins TRBV19 and TRBJ2-5; D is possibly TRBD2 (6 bases). This CDR3 spans 14 amino acids. Germline V CDR1 and CDR2: LNHDA, SQIVND (reference sequence). Trimming left V 5 bases short and J 4 bases short, with 14 bases between.

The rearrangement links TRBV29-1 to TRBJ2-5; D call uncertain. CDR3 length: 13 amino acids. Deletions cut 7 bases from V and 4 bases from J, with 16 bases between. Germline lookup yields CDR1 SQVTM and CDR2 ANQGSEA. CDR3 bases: TGCAGCGGTAGACGGGCCGACGGAGAGACCCAGTACTTC. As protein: CSGRRADGETQYF.

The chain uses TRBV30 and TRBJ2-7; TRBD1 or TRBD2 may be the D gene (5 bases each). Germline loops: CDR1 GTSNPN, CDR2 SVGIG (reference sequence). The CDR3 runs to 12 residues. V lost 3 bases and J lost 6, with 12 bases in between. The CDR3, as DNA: TGTGCCTGGAGCCCAAGTGGGGGCGAGCAGTACTTC. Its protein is CAWSPSGGEQYF.

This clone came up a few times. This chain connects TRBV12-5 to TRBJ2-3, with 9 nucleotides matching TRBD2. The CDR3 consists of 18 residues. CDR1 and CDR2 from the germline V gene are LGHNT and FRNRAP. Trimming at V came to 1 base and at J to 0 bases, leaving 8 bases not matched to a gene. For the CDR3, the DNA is TGTGCTAGTGGTTTGGCACCTCTAGCGGGGATGAGCACAGATACGCAGTATTTT. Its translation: CASGLAPLAGMSTDTQYF.

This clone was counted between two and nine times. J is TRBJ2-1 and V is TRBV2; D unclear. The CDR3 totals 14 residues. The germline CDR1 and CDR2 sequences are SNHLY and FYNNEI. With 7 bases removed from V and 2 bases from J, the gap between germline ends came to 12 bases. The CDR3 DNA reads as TGTGCCAGCAAGGAGAGCCAACCCTACAATGAGCAGTTCTTC. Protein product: CASKESQPYNEQFF.

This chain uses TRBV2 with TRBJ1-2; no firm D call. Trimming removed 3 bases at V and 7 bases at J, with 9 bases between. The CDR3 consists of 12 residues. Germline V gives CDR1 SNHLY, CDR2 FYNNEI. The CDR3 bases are TGTGCCAGCAGTGATCAGAGGAGTGGCTACACCTTC. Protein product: CASSDQRSGYTF.

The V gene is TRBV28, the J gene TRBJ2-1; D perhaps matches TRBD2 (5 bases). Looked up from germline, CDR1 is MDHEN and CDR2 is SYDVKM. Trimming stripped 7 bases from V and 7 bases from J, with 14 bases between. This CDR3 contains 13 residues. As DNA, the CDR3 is TGTGCCAGCAATACACTAGGACTGAATGAGCAGTTCTTC. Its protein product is CASNTLGLNEQFF. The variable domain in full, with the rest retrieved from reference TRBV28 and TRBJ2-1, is DVKVTQSSRYLVKRTGEKVFLECVQDMDHENMFWYRQDPGLGLRLIYFSYDVKMKEKGDIPEGYSVSREKKERFSLILESASTNQTSMYLCASNTLGLNEQFFGPGTRLTVL.

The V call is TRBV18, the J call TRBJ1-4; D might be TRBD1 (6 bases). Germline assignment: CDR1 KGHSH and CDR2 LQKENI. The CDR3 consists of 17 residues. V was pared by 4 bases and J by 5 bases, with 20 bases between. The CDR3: CASSLWRVGTSNEKLFF. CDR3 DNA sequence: TGTGCCAGCTCACTTTGGAGGGTCGGGACATCGAATGAAAAACTGTTTTTT.

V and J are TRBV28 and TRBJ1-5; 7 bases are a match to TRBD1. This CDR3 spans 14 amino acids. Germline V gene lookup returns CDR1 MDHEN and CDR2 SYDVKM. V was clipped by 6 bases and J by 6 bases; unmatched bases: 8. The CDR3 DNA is TGTGCCAGCAGGATTGACAGGGAAGGTCAGCCCCAGCATTTT. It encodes CASRIDREGQPQHF.

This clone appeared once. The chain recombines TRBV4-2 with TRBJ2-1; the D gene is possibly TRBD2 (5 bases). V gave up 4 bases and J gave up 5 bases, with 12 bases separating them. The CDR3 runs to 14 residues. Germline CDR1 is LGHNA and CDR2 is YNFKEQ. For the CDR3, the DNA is TGTGCCAGCAGCCCCCGACTACACGACAATGAGCAGTTCTTC. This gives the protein CASSPRLHDNEQFF.

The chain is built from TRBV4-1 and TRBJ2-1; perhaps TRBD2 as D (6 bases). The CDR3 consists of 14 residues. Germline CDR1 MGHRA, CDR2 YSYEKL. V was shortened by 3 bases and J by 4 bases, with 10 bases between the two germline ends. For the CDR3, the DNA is TGCGCCAGCAGCCATGGGACTGGTTACAATGAGCAGTTCTTC. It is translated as CASSHGTGYNEQFF.

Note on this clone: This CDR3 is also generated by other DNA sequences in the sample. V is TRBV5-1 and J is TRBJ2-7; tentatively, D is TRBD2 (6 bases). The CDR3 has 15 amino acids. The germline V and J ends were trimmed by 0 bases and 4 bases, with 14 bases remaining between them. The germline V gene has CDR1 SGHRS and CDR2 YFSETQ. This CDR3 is CASSLGSPGGYEQYF. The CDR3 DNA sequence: TGCGCCAGCAGCTTGGGGAGTCCCGGGGGATACGAGCAGTACTTC. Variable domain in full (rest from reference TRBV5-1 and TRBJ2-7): KAGVTQTPRYLIKTRGQQVTLSCSPISGHRSVSWYQQTPGQGLQFLFEYFSETQRNKGNFPGRFSGRQFSNSRSEMNVSTLELGDSALYLCASSLGSPGGYEQYFGPGTRLTVT.

The CDR3 region is CASSLNSYTQYF. The CDR3 DNA follows: TGTGCCAGCAGCTTAAACAGTTATACGCAGTATTTT. The chain links TRBV7-3 to TRBJ2-3; no reliable D call. The CDR3 consists of 12 residues. V was cut by 1 base and J by 7 bases, with 6 bases left in between. The germline V gene encodes CDR1 SGHTA and CDR2 FQGTGA.

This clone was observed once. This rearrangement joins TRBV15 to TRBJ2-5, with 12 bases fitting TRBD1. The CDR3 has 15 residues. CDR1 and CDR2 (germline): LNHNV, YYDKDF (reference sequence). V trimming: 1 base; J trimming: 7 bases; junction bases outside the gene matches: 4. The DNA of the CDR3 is TGTGCCACCAGCAGAGCGGGACAGGGGGCAGGGACCCAGTACTTC. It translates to CATSRAGQGAGTQYF.

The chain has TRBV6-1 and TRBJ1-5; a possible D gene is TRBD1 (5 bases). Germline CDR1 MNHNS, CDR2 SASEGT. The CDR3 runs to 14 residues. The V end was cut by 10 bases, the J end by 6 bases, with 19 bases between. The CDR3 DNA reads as TGTGCCACACAAACAGGAGTGGGTGGTCAGCCCCAGCATTTT. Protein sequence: CATQTGVGGQPQHF.

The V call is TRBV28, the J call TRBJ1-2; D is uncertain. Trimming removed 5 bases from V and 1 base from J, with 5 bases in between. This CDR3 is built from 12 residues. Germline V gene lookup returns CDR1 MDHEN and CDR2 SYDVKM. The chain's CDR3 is CASSQINYGYTF. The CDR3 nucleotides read TGTGCCAGCAGTCAAATTAACTATGGCTACACCTTC.

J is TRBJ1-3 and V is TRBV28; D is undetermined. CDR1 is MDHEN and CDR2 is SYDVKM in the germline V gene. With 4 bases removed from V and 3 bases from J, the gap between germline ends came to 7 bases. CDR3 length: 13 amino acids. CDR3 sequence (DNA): TGTGCCAGCAGTTCGGCGGGTGGAAACACCATATATTTT. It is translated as CASSSAGGNTIYF.

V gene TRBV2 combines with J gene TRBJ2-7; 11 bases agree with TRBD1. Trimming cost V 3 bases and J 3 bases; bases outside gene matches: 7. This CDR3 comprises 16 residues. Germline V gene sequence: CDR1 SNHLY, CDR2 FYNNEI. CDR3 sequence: CASSDYGTGGLYEQYF. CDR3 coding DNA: TGTGCCAGCAGTGATTATGGGACAGGGGGACTCTACGAGCAGTACTTC.

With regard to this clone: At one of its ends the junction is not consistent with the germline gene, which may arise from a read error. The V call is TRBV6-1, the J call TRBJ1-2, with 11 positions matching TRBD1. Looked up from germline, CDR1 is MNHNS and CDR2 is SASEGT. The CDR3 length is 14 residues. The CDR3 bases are TGTGCCAGCAGGGAAGGGACAGGGGGATATGGCTACACCTTC. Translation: CASREGTGGYGYTF.

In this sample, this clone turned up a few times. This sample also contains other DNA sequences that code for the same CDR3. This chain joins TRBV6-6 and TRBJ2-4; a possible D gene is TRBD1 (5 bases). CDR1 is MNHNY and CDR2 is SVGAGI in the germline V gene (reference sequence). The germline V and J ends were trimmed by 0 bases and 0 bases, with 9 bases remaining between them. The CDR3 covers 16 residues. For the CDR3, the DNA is TGTGCCAGCAGTTACTCGCAGGGTACAGCCAAAAACATTCAGTACTTC. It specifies CASSYSQGTAKNIQYF.

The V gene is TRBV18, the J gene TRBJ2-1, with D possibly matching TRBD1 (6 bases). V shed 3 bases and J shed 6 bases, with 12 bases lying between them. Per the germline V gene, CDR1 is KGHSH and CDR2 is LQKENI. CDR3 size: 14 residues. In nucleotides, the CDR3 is TGTGCCAGCTCACCTAGGACAGAAGCCAATGAGCAGTTCTTC. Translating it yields CASSPRTEANEQFF.

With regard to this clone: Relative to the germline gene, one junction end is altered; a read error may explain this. The CDR3, as DNA: TGCGCCAGCAGCTTGGGGCCCGGGACAGGGGGCGAGAGGGACTTC. Protein: CASSLGPGTGGERDF. This chain uses TRBV5-1 with TRBJ2-7, with 12 bases identical to TRBD1. CDR3 length: 15 amino acids. Germline CDR1 SGHRS, CDR2 YFSETQ.

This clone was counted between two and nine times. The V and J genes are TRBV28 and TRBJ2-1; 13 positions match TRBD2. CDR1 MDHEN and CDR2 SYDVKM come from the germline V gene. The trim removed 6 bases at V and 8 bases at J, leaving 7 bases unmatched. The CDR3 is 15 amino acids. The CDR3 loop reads CASRQTSGRGDEQFF. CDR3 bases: TGTGCCAGCAGGCAAACTAGCGGGAGGGGGGATGAGCAGTTCTTC.

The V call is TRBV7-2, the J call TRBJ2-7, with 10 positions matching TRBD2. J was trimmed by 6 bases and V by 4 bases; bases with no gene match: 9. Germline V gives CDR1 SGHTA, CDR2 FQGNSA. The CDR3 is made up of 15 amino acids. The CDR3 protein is CASSWASSGSSEQYF. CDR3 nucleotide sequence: TGTGCCAGCAGCTGGGCGTCTAGCGGGAGCTCCGAGCAGTACTTC.